This TCR beta chain was captured by sequencing in a study of cytomegalovirus exposure and HLA in healthy donors. Study as a whole: Prior work identified 120 million or so unique TCR beta sequences in some 180 million T cells. Study-level findings and limits: Earlier analysis found most TCR beta V segments productive about 87% or about 30% of the time. Rarity held for most TCR sequences, but there were some public TCRs that occurred in many donors.

PCR involved 60 Vbeta and 13 Jbeta primers. This table comes from immunoSEQ multiplex PCR, and its TCRdb copy is limited to in-frame clones, with some not included. Among 150,000 to 200,000 clones listed, about three quarters were seen once. The V gene lost 6 bases and the J gene lost 5 bases, with 20 bases spanning the gap. Looked up from germline, CDR1 is SGHDT and CDR2 is YYEEEE. The CDR3 contains 15 residues. On this clone itself: Its specificity is unknown.

The sequenced sample was PBMCs. The chain uses TRBV5-6 and TRBJ2-5; TRBD1 is a possible D gene (6 bases). The source is a female donor in good health and CMV-seronegative. The CDR3 DNA reads TGTGCCAGCAACCTTGGGACAAGCTTCAGGGAGACCCAGTACTTC. It yields the protein CASNLGTSFRETQYF.